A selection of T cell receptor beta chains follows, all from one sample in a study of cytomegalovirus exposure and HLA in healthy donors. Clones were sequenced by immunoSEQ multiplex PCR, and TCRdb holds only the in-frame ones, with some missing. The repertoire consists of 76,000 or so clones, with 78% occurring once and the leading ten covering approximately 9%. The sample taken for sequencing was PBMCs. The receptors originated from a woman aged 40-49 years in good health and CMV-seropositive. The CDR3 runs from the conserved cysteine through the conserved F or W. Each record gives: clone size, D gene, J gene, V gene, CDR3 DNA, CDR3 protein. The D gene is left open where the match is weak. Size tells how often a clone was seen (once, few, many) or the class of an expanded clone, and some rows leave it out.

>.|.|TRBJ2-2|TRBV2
TGTGCCAGCAGTGCATTCCGCACATCGAACACCGGGGAGCTGTTTTTT
CASSAFRTSNTGELFF
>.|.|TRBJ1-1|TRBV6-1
TGTGCCAGCAGGACGGGTAACACTGAAGCTTTCTTT
CASRTGNTEAFF
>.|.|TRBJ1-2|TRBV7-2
TGTGCCAGCAGGGCAGCCGGGGATGGCTACACCTTC
CASRAAGDGYTF
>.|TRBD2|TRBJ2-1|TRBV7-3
TGTGCCAGCAGCCCTAGCGGGGGGGAGCAGTTCTTC
CASSPSGGEQFF
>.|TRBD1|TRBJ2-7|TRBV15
TGTGCCACCAGCAGAGATCCCCCGGGACAGGGGGCGATCGAGCAGTACTTC
CATSRDPPGQGAIEQYF
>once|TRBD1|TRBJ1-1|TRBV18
TGTGCCAGCTCACCTAACCGGGACAGTATTAGTGAAGCTTTCTTT
CASSPNRDSISEAFF
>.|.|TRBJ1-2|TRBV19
TGTGCCAGTAGTAGCGGCTATGGCTACACCTTC
CASSSGYGYTF
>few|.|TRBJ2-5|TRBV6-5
TGTGCCAGCAGTTTATCCGGGTGGGAGACCCAGTACTTC
CASSLSGWETQYF
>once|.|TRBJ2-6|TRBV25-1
TGTGCCAGCAGTGATACTGGGGGAGGTGGGGCCAACGTCCTGACTTTC
CASSDTGGGGANVLTF
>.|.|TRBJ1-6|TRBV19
TGTGCCAGTAGTACGACAGCGAACTATAATTCACCCCTCCACTTT
CASSTTANYNSPLHF
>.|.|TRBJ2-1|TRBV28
TGTGCCAGCAGTTTTTACAGGAGCTACAATGAGCAGTTCTTC
CASSFYRSYNEQFF
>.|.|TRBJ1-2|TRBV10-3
TGTGCCATCAGTGTCTCCCCGGGGGGCGGCGCCTATGGCTACACCTTC
CAISVSPGGGAYGYTF
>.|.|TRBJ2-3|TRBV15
TGTGCCACCAGCGCCCGTCGACAGAGCACAGATACGCAGTATTTT
CATSARRQSTDTQYF
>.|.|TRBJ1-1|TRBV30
TGTGCCGGGGAGAGGAACACTGAAGCTTTCTTT
CAGERNTEAFF
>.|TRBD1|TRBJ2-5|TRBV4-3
TGCGCCAGCAGCCAACTGGACAGGGGGCAGGAGACCCAGTACTTC
CASSQLDRGQETQYF
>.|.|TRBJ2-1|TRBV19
TGTGCCAGTAGTATACGAGGATTCCCTTACAATGAGCAGTTCTTC
CASSIRGFPYNEQFF
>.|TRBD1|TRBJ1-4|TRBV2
TGTGCCAGCAGAGAGACAGGGGGAAATGAAAAACTGTTTTTT
CASRETGGNEKLFF
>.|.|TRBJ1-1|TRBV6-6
TGTGCCAGCAGTTATTCGGGACAAACATCCCCTGAAGCTTTCTTT
CASSYSGQTSPEAFF
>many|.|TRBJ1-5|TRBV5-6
TGTGCCAGCAGCCGACTGAGCAATCAGCCCCAGCATTTT
CASSRLSNQPQHF
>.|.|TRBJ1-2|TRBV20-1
TGCAGTGCTAGCAGGAACTATGGCTACACCTTC
CSASRNYGYTF
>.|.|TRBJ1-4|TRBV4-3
TGCGCCAGCAGCCAAGCTTCAGGAAATGAAAAACTGTTTTTT
CASSQASGNEKLFF
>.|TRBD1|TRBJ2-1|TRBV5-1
TGCGCCAGCAGCTTGCGTCAGGGGGCCTACAATGAGCAGTTCTTC
CASSLRQGAYNEQFF